Listed below are T cell receptor beta chains from one sample, sequenced in a study of T cells after yellow fever vaccination. MiXCR, run by TCRdb on the 5' RACE reads, gives a single entry per CDR3 protein. The sample yields around 360,000 distinct CDR3 sequences, roughly 11% seen once. The sample was PBMCs, taken on the day of the first yellow fever vaccination. The source is a man aged 18 to 30 who received the YFV17D yellow fever vaccine. Each CDR3 is given with its conserved first and last residue. The D gene is left open where the match is weak. For some rows the clone size is stated as once, few or many, or as a class when expanded; others skip it.

j_gene: TRBJ2-1
abundance: few
d_gene: -
v_gene: TRBV20-1
CDR3nt: TGCAGTGCTAGCGCAGGGAGCTCCTACAATGAGCAGTTCTTC
CDR3aa: CSASAGSSYNEQFF

j_gene: TRBJ1-2
abundance: -
d_gene: -
v_gene: TRBV9
CDR3nt: TGTGCCAGCAGCGTAGAAGTGACAGCAGGTGGCTACACCTTC
CDR3aa: CASSVEVTAGGYTF

j_gene: TRBJ1-2
abundance: few
d_gene: -
v_gene: TRBV29-1
CDR3nt: TGCAGCGTTGGGACCCGTCCAGGGTATGGCTACACCTTC
CDR3aa: CSVGTRPGYGYTF

j_gene: TRBJ1-1
abundance: few
d_gene: TRBD1
v_gene: TRBV7-8
CDR3nt: TGTGCCAGCAGCTTACGGGACAGTGAAGCTTTCTTT
CDR3aa: CASSLRDSEAFF

j_gene: TRBJ2-3
abundance: many
d_gene: -
v_gene: TRBV7-6
CDR3nt: TGTGCCAGCAGCTTAGTGGGTAGCACAGATACGCAGTATTTT
CDR3aa: CASSLVGSTDTQYF

j_gene: TRBJ2-5
abundance: -
d_gene: -
v_gene: TRBV7-2
CDR3nt: TGTGCCAGCAGCTTGTTTCGTAACAGGGCCGTGGAGACCCAGTACTTC
CDR3aa: CASSLFRNRAVETQYF

j_gene: TRBJ1-1
abundance: -
d_gene: -
v_gene: TRBV14
CDR3nt: TGTGCCAGCAGCCGGGGGCGAAACACTGAAGCTTTCTTT
CDR3aa: CASSRGRNTEAFF

j_gene: TRBJ1-1
abundance: -
d_gene: -
v_gene: TRBV6-1
CDR3nt: TGTGCCTCACGGGGTCGGGGACGGATGAACACTGAAGCTTTCTTT
CDR3aa: CASRGRGRMNTEAFF

j_gene: TRBJ1-2
abundance: -
d_gene: TRBD1
v_gene: TRBV11-2
CDR3nt: TGTGCCAGCAGCTTAGGCGCAGGGGGCAATGGCTACACCTTC
CDR3aa: CASSLGAGGNGYTF

j_gene: TRBJ2-7
abundance: many
d_gene: -
v_gene: TRBV4-2
CDR3nt: TGTGCCAGCAGCCCCAGGGGGGTGGGCGACGAGCAGTACTTC
CDR3aa: CASSPRGVGDEQYF

j_gene: TRBJ2-3
abundance: few
d_gene: -
v_gene: TRBV4-1
CDR3nt: TGCGCCAGCAGCCAACGGACGGTGGTTAGCACAGATACGCAGTATTTT
CDR3aa: CASSQRTVVSTDTQYF

j_gene: TRBJ2-3
abundance: few
d_gene: TRBD1
v_gene: TRBV9
CDR3nt: TGTGCCAGCAGCGTAGCCTGGGGACAGAGCCCGGGTACGCAGTATTTT
CDR3aa: CASSVAWGQSPGTQYF

j_gene: TRBJ2-3
abundance: -
d_gene: -
v_gene: TRBV7-2
CDR3nt: TGTGCCAGCAGCTTAGCGGTTTGGGGGTTCGGTGATACGCAGTATTTT
CDR3aa: CASSLAVWGFGDTQYF

j_gene: TRBJ1-4
abundance: -
d_gene: -
v_gene: TRBV6-1
CDR3nt: TGTGCCAGCCATTCAAACGACGGCACAACTAATGAAAAACTGTTTTTT
CDR3aa: CASHSNDGTTNEKLFF

j_gene: TRBJ2-1
abundance: -
d_gene: -
v_gene: TRBV10-3
CDR3nt: TGTGCCATCAGCGGGGGCATCTATGAGCAGTTCTTC
CDR3aa: CAISGGIYEQFF

j_gene: TRBJ1-5
abundance: few
d_gene: -
v_gene: TRBV6-5
CDR3nt: TGTGCCAGCAGTATCCTCGGAGACAGAGATCAGCCCCAGCATTTT
CDR3aa: CASSILGDRDQPQHF

j_gene: TRBJ1-1
abundance: few
d_gene: -
v_gene: TRBV4-1
CDR3nt: TGCGCCAGCAGCCTCCACCTAGGGAGTCGGCCTGAAGCTTTCTTT
CDR3aa: CASSLHLGSRPEAFF

j_gene: TRBJ1-4
abundance: -
d_gene: TRBD1
v_gene: TRBV4-1
CDR3nt: TGCGCCAGCAGCCCCCTGTGGACAGGCATCACAACTAATGAAAAACTGTTTTTT
CDR3aa: CASSPLWTGITTNEKLFF

j_gene: TRBJ1-1
abundance: -
d_gene: -
v_gene: TRBV10-3
CDR3nt: TGTGCCATCAGTGACTCCCCGGGGGGGGAGACGTTCGCCGAAGCTTTCTTT
CDR3aa: CAISDSPGGETFAEAFF

j_gene: TRBJ1-2
abundance: -
d_gene: -
v_gene: TRBV30
CDR3nt: TGTGCCATGGGACGGGCTGGCTACACCTTC
CDR3aa: CAMGRAGYTF

j_gene: TRBJ1-3
abundance: -
d_gene: -
v_gene: TRBV6-5
CDR3nt: TGTGCCAGCAGTTACTCTAACTCTGGAAACACCATATATTTT
CDR3aa: CASSYSNSGNTIYF

j_gene: TRBJ2-1
abundance: few
d_gene: TRBD1
v_gene: TRBV20-1
CDR3nt: TGCAGTGCTGAGGGGGCCAGGGATGAGCAGTTCTTC
CDR3aa: CSAEGARDEQFF

j_gene: TRBJ1-6
abundance: few
d_gene: -
v_gene: TRBV3-1
CDR3nt: TGTGCCAGCAGCCAGGCACACGCAATTAATCCCCTCCACTTT
CDR3aa: CASSQAHAINPLHF

j_gene: TRBJ1-1
abundance: -
d_gene: -
v_gene: TRBV7-3
CDR3nt: TGTGCCAGCAGCTTAATGGGGGGAAACACTGAAGCTTTCTTT
CDR3aa: CASSLMGGNTEAFF

j_gene: TRBJ2-1
abundance: many
d_gene: -
v_gene: TRBV20-1
CDR3nt: TGCAGTGTCCGTTCGGGCCTCCAAGGATACAATGAGCAGTTCTTC
CDR3aa: CSVRSGLQGYNEQFF

j_gene: TRBJ2-1
abundance: -
d_gene: TRBD1
v_gene: TRBV25-1
CDR3nt: TGTGCCAGCCAGCCGGGACAGGGCCAAGATGAGCAGTTCTTC
CDR3aa: CASQPGQGQDEQFF

j_gene: TRBJ2-1
abundance: -
d_gene: -
v_gene: TRBV5-1
CDR3nt: TGCGCCAGCAGACAGGGTACCGATTACAATGAGCAGTTCTTC
CDR3aa: CASRQGTDYNEQFF

j_gene: TRBJ1-1
abundance: -
d_gene: -
v_gene: TRBV4-1
CDR3nt: TGCGCCAGCAGCCCTGGGGGGGGAAAGGGGATGAACACTGAAGCTTTCTTT
CDR3aa: CASSPGGGKGMNTEAFF

j_gene: TRBJ2-3
abundance: many
d_gene: TRBD1
v_gene: TRBV30
CDR3nt: TGTGCCTGGAGTCACGGGACAGCTAACACAGATACGCAGTATTTT
CDR3aa: CAWSHGTANTDTQYF

j_gene: TRBJ2-5
abundance: few
d_gene: -
v_gene: TRBV6-2/TRBV6-3
CDR3nt: TGTGCCAGCAGTTACGTTCCAGAGACCCAGTACTTC
CDR3aa: CASSYVPETQYF

j_gene: TRBJ2-1
abundance: -
d_gene: -
v_gene: TRBV6-5
CDR3nt: TGTGCCAGCAGTTACGCCCAGGGGCGAGTCAATGAGCAGTTCTTC
CDR3aa: CASSYAQGRVNEQFF

j_gene: TRBJ2-2
abundance: few
d_gene: -
v_gene: TRBV4-2
CDR3nt: TGTGCCAGCAGCCTCAATCGGGGCGGGTTGAACACCGGGGAGCTGTTTTTT
CDR3aa: CASSLNRGGLNTGELFF

j_gene: TRBJ1-2
abundance: few
d_gene: -
v_gene: TRBV7-2
CDR3nt: TGTGCCAGCAGCCGCGCGAGGGGGGGCGCCACCTTC
CDR3aa: CASSRARGGATF

j_gene: TRBJ2-1
abundance: few
d_gene: TRBD2
v_gene: TRBV25-1
CDR3nt: TGTGCCAGCAGTGAAGGGGCGGGGGGAGTCGATGAGCAGTTCTTC
CDR3aa: CASSEGAGGVDEQFF

j_gene: TRBJ2-3
abundance: few
d_gene: TRBD2
v_gene: TRBV5-1
CDR3nt: TGCGCCAGCCGTAATGGCCTAGCGGGGGTGACTGGAGGAGATACGCAGTATTTT
CDR3aa: CASRNGLAGVTGGDTQYF

j_gene: TRBJ2-3
abundance: -
d_gene: -
v_gene: TRBV9
CDR3nt: TGTGCCAGCAGCGTAGGGGGGGTAGCAGATACGCAGTATTTT
CDR3aa: CASSVGGVADTQYF

j_gene: TRBJ2-3
abundance: few
d_gene: -
v_gene: TRBV24-1
CDR3nt: TGTGCCACCAGTGATTCGCCGGTTTTGGCAGATACGCAGTATTTT
CDR3aa: CATSDSPVLADTQYF

j_gene: TRBJ2-1
abundance: -
d_gene: TRBD1
v_gene: TRBV4-1
CDR3nt: TGCGCCAGCAGCCGGGGACAGGGGGCGTGGGATGAGCAGTTCTTC
CDR3aa: CASSRGQGAWDEQFF

j_gene: TRBJ1-1
abundance: few
d_gene: -
v_gene: TRBV7-3
CDR3nt: TGTGCCAGCAGCTTAAACCCGAAGAACACTGAAGCTTTCTTT
CDR3aa: CASSLNPKNTEAFF

j_gene: TRBJ2-1
abundance: -
d_gene: -
v_gene: TRBV20-1
CDR3nt: TGCAGTGCAAACGACAGGAAAAGCTCCTACAATGAGCAGTTCTTC
CDR3aa: CSANDRKSSYNEQFF

j_gene: TRBJ2-7
abundance: -
d_gene: -
v_gene: TRBV29-1
CDR3nt: TGCAGCGTTTCTGACAGCAGAGAGATTACCTACGAGCAGTACTTC
CDR3aa: CSVSDSREITYEQYF

j_gene: TRBJ1-2
abundance: many
d_gene: -
v_gene: TRBV4-3
CDR3nt: TGCGCCAGCAGCCAAGACTCTCAAGGGCGCTACACCTTC
CDR3aa: CASSQDSQGRYTF

j_gene: TRBJ1-4
abundance: few
d_gene: -
v_gene: TRBV7-2
CDR3nt: TGTGCCAGCAGCTTATTCGGGGGCGCAGATGAAAAACTGTTTTTT
CDR3aa: CASSLFGGADEKLFF

j_gene: TRBJ2-3
abundance: many
d_gene: -
v_gene: TRBV3-1
CDR3nt: TGTGCCAGCAGCCTACCCGGGACGGGTACGCAGTATTTT
CDR3aa: CASSLPGTGTQYF

j_gene: TRBJ2-5
abundance: few
d_gene: TRBD1
v_gene: TRBV5-1
CDR3nt: TGCGCCAGCAGCTTACCGGGACAGGGGGCCAAGACCCAGTACTTC
CDR3aa: CASSLPGQGAKTQYF

j_gene: TRBJ2-7
abundance: few
d_gene: TRBD1
v_gene: TRBV6-1
CDR3nt: TGTGCCAGCGGGACAGGGAGGCCCTACGAGCAGTACTTC
CDR3aa: CASGTGRPYEQYF

j_gene: TRBJ2-5
abundance: -
d_gene: TRBD2
v_gene: TRBV7-3
CDR3nt: TGTGCCAGCAGCTTATCTGGGACTAGCGGATACGAAGAGACCCAGTACTTC
CDR3aa: CASSLSGTSGYEETQYF

j_gene: TRBJ1-6
abundance: -
d_gene: -
v_gene: TRBV3-1
CDR3nt: TGTGCCAGCAGCCAAGTTTGGACAGACATCGATTCACCCCTCCACTTT
CDR3aa: CASSQVWTDIDSPLHF

j_gene: TRBJ2-3
abundance: -
d_gene: -
v_gene: TRBV12-3/TRBV12-4
CDR3nt: TGTGCCAGCAGTTTTCGGGACCACGGTGATACGCAGTATTTT
CDR3aa: CASSFRDHGDTQYF

j_gene: TRBJ2-5
abundance: few
d_gene: TRBD1
v_gene: TRBV12-3/TRBV12-4
CDR3nt: TGTGCCAGCAGTTCAGGGACAGACCAAGAGACCCAGTACTTC
CDR3aa: CASSSGTDQETQYF